Only a few counts were recorded for the clone carrying this T cell receptor (beta chain). No antigen is known for it. The data derive from a study of cytomegalovirus exposure and HLA in healthy donors. Germline V CDR1 and CDR2: SGHRS, YFSETQ. The CDR3 has 15 residues. With 2 bases removed from V and 7 bases from J, the gap between germline ends came to 15 bases. Study-level findings and limits: Trimming of TCR beta V- and J-genes showed a link, identified in a later analysis, to a missense DCLRE1C variant.

Primers included in the PCR were 60 Vbeta and 13 Jbeta primers. Generated by immunoSEQ multiplex PCR, the TCRdb table keeps only in-frame clones and is missing some. Here the sample spans more than 85,000 clones, roughly an eighth being singletons. The TCR comes from a man aged 35-49 years in good health and CMV-seropositive. This rearrangement joins TRBV5-1 to TRBJ1-4; D possibly corresponds to TRBD1 (6 bases). Sequenced sample: PBMCs. CDR3 in DNA: TGCGCCAGCAGCTTTAACGCAGGGGTTAGTGAAAAACTGTTTTTT. Translation gives CASSFNAGVSEKLFF.